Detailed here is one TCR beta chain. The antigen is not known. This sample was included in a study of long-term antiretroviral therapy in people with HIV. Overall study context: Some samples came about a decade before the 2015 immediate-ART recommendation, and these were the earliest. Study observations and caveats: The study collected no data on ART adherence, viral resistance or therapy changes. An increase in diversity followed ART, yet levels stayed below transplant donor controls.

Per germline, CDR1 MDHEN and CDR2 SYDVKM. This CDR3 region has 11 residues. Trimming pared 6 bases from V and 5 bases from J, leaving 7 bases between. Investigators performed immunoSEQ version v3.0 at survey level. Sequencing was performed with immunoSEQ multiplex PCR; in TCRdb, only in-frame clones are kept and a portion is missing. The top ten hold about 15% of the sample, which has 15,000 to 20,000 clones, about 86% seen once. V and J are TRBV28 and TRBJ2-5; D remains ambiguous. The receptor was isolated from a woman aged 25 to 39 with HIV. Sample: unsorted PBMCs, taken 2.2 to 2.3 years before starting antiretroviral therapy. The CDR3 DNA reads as TGTGCCAGCAGCTCCCTGGAGACCCAGTACTTC. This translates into CASSSLETQYF.